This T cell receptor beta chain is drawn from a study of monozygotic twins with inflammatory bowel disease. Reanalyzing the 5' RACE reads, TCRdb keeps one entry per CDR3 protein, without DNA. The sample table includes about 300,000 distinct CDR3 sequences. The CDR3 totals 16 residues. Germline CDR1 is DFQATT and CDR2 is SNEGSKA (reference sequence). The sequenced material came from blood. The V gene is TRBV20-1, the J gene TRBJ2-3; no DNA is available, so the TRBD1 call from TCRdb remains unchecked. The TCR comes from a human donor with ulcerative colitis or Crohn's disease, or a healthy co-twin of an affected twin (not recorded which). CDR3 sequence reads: CSARVRDGGTTDTQYF.